This entry features one T cell receptor beta chain sequence. Antigen unknown. Germline lookup yields CDR1 MNHNS and CDR2 SASEGT. The CDR3 is 15 residues long. J lost 0 bases, V lost 4 bases, and 2 bases had no gene match. The sample is drawn from a study of siplizumab effects on memory and regulatory T cells. Findings and caveats of the study: Naive-or-memory phenotypes were unassignable for roughly 80-95% of proliferating CD4+ or CD8+ clones.

Per-sample assaying covered some 10^5 TCR templates. The assay was immunoSEQ multiplex PCR, and TCRdb's table has in-frame clones only and misses some. This table holds 99,000 or so clones, about 95% found once. Sequencing used non-Treg CD4+ T cells sorted from blood. This TCR derives from a human donor in good health. The chain recombines TRBV6-1 with TRBJ1-4, with 7 nucleotides matching TRBD1. The CDR3 DNA follows: TGTGCCAGCAGTGGGGACAGTGCAACTAATGAAAAACTGTTTTTT. Protein product: CASSGDSATNEKLFF.